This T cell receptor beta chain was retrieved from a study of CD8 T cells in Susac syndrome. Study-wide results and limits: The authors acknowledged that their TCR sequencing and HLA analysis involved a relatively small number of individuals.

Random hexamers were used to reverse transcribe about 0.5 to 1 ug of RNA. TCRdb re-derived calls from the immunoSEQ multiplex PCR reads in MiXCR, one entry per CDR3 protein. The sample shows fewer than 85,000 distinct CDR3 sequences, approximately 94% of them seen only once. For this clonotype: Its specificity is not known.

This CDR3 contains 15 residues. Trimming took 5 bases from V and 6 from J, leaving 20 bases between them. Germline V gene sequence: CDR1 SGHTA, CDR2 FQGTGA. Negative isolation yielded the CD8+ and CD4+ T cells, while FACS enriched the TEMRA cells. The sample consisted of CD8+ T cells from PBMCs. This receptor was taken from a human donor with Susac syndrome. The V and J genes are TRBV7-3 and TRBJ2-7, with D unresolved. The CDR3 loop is CASSPGLGRRGEQYF. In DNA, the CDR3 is TGTGCCAGCAGCCCTGGGTTGGGCCGGCGCGGCGAGCAGTACTTC.